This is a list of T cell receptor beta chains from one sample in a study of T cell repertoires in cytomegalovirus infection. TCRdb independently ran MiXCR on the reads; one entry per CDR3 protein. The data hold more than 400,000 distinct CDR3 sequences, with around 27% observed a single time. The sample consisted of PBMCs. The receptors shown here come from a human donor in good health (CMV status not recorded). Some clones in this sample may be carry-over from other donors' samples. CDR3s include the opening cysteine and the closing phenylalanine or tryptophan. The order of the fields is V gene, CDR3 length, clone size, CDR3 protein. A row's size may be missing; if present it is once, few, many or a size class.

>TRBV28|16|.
CASSRFGRPGANVLTF
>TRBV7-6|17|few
CASSTQTRTGVTGELFF
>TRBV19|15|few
CASSSTGATQETQYF
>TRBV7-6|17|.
CASSSLAGLGIYNEQFF
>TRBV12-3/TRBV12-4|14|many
CASSPPGLGLTQYF
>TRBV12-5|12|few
CASASPGTEQFF
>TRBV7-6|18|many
CASSYNHPGLVYKNEQFF
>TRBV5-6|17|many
CASSLVSGGRVHNEQFF
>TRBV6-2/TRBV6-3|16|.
CASSFPTDGSNQPQHF
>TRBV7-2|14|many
CASSPQVLVNEQFF
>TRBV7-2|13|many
CASSFTSNQPQHF
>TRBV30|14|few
CAWNSFGTLYEQYF
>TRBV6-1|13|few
CASRTSRTGELFF
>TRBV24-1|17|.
CATSDPHSGGTYNEQFF
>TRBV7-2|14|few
CASRLAANTGELFF
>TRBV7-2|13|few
CASSLLASGELFF
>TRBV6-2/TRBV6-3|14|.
CASSYGLAYNEQFF
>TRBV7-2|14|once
CASSPSPGNEKLFF
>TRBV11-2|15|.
CASSLPRTAIGGYTF
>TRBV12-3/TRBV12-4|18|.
CASSVPASGRAAKNIQYF
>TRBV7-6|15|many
CASSLTSGVYNEQFF
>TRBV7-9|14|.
CASGVTRSTDTQYF
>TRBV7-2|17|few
CASSDGTGTASTDTQYF
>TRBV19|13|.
CASSSGMVGELFF
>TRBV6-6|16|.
CASSARRTSRGDTQYF
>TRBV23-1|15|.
CASSQASEPYNEQFF